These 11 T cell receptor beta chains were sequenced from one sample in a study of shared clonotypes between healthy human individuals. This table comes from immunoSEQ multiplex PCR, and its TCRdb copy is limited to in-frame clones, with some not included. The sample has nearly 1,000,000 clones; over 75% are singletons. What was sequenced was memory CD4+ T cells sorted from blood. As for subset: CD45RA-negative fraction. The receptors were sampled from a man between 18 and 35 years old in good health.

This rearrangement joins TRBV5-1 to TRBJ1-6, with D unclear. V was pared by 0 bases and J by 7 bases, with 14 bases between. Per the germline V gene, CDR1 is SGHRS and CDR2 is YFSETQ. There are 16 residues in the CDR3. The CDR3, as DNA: TGCGCCAGCAGCTTGGAAGGCGTTTTGTCGAATTCACCCCTCCACTTT. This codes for CASSLEGVLSNSPLHF.

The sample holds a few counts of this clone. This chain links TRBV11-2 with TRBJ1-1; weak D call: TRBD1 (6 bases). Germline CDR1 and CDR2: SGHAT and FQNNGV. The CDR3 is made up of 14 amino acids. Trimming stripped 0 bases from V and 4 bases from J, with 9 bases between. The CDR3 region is CASSLDQGSTEAFF. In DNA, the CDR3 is TGTGCCAGCAGCTTAGATCAGGGGAGCACTGAAGCTTTCTTT.

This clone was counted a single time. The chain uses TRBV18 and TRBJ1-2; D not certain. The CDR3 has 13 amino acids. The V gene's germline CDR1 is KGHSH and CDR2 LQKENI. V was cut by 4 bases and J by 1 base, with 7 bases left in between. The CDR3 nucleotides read TGTGCCAGCTCACTCGGTGGTAACTATGGCTACACCTTC. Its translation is CASSLGGNYGYTF.

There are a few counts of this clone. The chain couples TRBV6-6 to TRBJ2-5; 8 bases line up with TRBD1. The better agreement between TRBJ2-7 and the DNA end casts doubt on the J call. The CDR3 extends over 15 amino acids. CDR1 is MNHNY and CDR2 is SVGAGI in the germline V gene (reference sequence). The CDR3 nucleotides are TGTGCCAGCACCTACCGGGATACAGGGGGGCGCGAGCAGTACTTC. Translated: CASTYRDTGGREQYF.

In DNA form, the CDR3 reads TGTGCCAGCAGCTCGACGGGAGGTACCGGGGAGCTGTTTTTT. This translates into CASSSTGGTGELFF. The chain joins TRBV11-2 to TRBJ2-2; TRBD2 matches at 7 bases. V lost 4 bases, J lost 5 bases, and 4 bases stayed unmatched. Germline CDR1 is SGHAT and CDR2 is FQNNGV. The CDR3 is 14 residues long.

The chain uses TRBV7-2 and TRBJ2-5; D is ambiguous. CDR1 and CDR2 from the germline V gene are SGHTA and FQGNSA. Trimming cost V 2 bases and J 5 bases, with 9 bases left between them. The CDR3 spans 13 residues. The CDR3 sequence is CASSLWGGETQYF. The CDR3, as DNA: TGTGCCAGCAGCTTATGGGGTGGGGAGACCCAGTACTTC.

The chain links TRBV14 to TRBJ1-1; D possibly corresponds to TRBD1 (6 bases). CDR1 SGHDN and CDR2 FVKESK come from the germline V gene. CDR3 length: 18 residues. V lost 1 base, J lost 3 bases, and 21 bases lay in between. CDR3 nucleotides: TGTGCCAGCAGCCAAGGTCCGGGGGCGGGAAGTCGGCACACTGAAGCTTTCTTT. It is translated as CASSQGPGAGSRHTEAFF.

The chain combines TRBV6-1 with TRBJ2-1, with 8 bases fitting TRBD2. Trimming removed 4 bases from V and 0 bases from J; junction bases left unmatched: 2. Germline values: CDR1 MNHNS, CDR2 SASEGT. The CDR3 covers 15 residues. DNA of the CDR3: TGTGCCAGCAGTGTGAGCGGGAGCTCCTACAATGAGCAGTTCTTC. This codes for CASSVSGSSYNEQFF.

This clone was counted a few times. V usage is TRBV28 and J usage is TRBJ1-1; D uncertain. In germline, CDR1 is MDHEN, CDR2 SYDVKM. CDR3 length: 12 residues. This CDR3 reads CASQDLNTEAFF. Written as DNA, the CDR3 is TGTGCTAGCCAGGATTTGAACACTGAAGCTTTCTTT.

In DNA form, the CDR3 reads TGCGCCAGCAGCTTGGAGGTACCGGGGTCGCATGGCTACACCTTC. It codes for CASSLEVPGSHGYTF. The chain is built from TRBV5-1 and TRBJ1-2; D call uncertain. V was trimmed by 0 bases and J by 6 bases, leaving 15 bases between them. Germline CDR1 reads SGHRS; CDR2 reads YFSETQ. The CDR3 loop spans 15 amino acids. Full variable domain (rest looked up from reference TRBV5-1 and TRBJ1-2): KAGVTQTPRYLIKTRGQQVTLSCSPISGHRSVSWYQQTPGQGLQFLFEYFSETQRNKGNFPGRFSGRQFSNSRSEMNVSTLELGDSALYLCASSLEVPGSHGYTFGSGTRLTVV.

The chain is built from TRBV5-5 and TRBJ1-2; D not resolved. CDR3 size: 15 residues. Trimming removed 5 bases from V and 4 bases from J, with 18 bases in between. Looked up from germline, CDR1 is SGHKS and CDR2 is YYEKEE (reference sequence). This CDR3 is CASRNGGGAGYGYTF. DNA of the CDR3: TGTGCCAGCAGAAACGGAGGTGGAGCTGGCTATGGCTACACCTTC.